This is a list of T cell receptor beta chains from one sample in a study of blood T cell repertoires in COVID-19. Repertoires were generated with immunoSEQ multiplex PCR, while TCRdb's copy carries only in-frame clones and drops some. The data show around 100,000 clones, roughly 90% seen once. Sequenced sample: peripheral blood. Receptors originate from a human donor in a cohort sampled during active COVID-19. The CDR3 runs from the conserved cysteine through the conserved F or W. The D gene is left open where the match is weak. Expanded clones are given a class, and other clones once, few, many or no size at all.

V: TRBV5-4
D: TRBD1
length: 12
size: NA
J: TRBJ2-1
DNA: TGTGCCAGCAGCTACAGGGGTACTGAGCAGTTCTTC
CDR3: CASSYRGTEQFF

V: TRBV5-6
D: NA
length: 14
size: NA
J: TRBJ2-5
DNA: TGTGCCAGCAGCTTGGTGCAGTCCCAAGAGACCCAGTACTTC
CDR3: CASSLVQSQETQYF

V: TRBV19
D: NA
length: 14
size: NA
J: TRBJ2-1
DNA: TGTGCCAGTTATGATCCGGGCTCCTACAATGAGCAGTTCTTC
CDR3: CASYDPGSYNEQFF

V: TRBV19
D: TRBD2
length: 16
size: medium-sized
J: TRBJ2-5
DNA: TGTGCCAGTAGTAAATCCCACCGACTAGCGGGGGAGACCCAGTACTTC
CDR3: CASSKSHRLAGETQYF

V: TRBV28
D: NA
length: 11
size: NA
J: TRBJ1-5
DNA: TGTGCCAGCAGTTTTAGTCAGCCCCAGCATTTT
CDR3: CASSFSQPQHF

V: TRBV4-3
D: TRBD2
length: 18
size: NA
J: TRBJ2-1
DNA: TGCGCCAGCAGCCAAGTAAGGCTAGCGGGAGGGCCGGGGAATGAGCAGTTCTTC
CDR3: CASSQVRLAGGPGNEQFF

V: TRBV6-1
D: NA
length: 15
size: NA
J: TRBJ1-2
DNA: TGTGCCAGCAGTGAAGACAGAAACCCTAACTATGGCTACACCTTC
CDR3: CASSEDRNPNYGYTF

V: TRBV20-1
D: NA
length: 12
size: NA
J: TRBJ1-5
DNA: TGCAGTGCTAGTGGGCGGGGACAGCCCCAGCATTTT
CDR3: CSASGRGQPQHF

V: TRBV30
D: NA
length: 12
size: NA
J: TRBJ1-6
DNA: TGTGCCGTCTCAGGGTATAATTCACCCCTCCACTTT
CDR3: CAVSGYNSPLHF

V: TRBV4-3
D: TRBD1
length: 15
size: NA
J: TRBJ2-3
DNA: TGCGCCAGCAGCCCGGGACAGGGGCTCACAGATACGCAGTATTTT
CDR3: CASSPGQGLTDTQYF

V: TRBV7-9
D: NA
length: 14
size: NA
J: TRBJ1-3
DNA: TGTGCCAGCAGCGCCAGACAGGCTGGAAACACCATATATTTT
CDR3: CASSARQAGNTIYF

V: TRBV6-4
D: NA
length: 16
size: NA
J: TRBJ1-2
DNA: TGTGCCAGCAGTGACGTGATTGGGGGGGCGAACTATGGCTACACCTTC
CDR3: CASSDVIGGANYGYTF

V: TRBV6-2/TRBV6-3
D: NA
length: 17
size: NA
J: TRBJ2-6
DNA: TGTGCCAGCAGTTACTGGTCGTACTCTTCTGGGGCCAACGTCCTGACTTTC
CDR3: CASSYWSYSSGANVLTF

V: TRBV18
D: NA
length: 15
size: NA
J: TRBJ1-3
DNA: TGTGCCAGCTCACCAGACAGAACGACTGGAAACACCATATATTTT
CDR3: CASSPDRTTGNTIYF

V: TRBV9
D: NA
length: 16
size: NA
J: TRBJ2-2
DNA: TGTGCCAGCAGCCCACCCGGAGGAGTGAACACCGGGGAGCTGTTTTTT
CDR3: CASSPPGGVNTGELFF

V: TRBV24-1
D: NA
length: 15
size: NA
J: TRBJ1-1
DNA: TGTGCCACCAGTGACACCAGGGGTGGTGACACTGAAGCTTTCTTT
CDR3: CATSDTRGGDTEAFF

V: TRBV15
D: TRBD1
length: 15
size: NA
J: TRBJ1-1
DNA: TGTGCCACCAGCAGAGGGACAGGAGGAAAAACTGAAGCTTTCTTT
CDR3: CATSRGTGGKTEAFF

V: TRBV5-8
D: NA
length: 14
size: NA
J: TRBJ2-7
DNA: TGTGCCAGCAGCTTTGCTCCGGGTCCCTACGAGCAGTACTTC
CDR3: CASSFAPGPYEQYF

V: TRBV5-1
D: NA
length: 14
size: NA
J: TRBJ1-2
DNA: TGCGCCAGCAGAGCGGATGCGGCACCCTATGGCTACACCTTC
CDR3: CASRADAAPYGYTF

V: TRBV30
D: NA
length: 14
size: NA
J: TRBJ1-5
DNA: TGTGCCTGGAGTGTACAGGGTACTATCCAGCCCCAGCATTTT
CDR3: CAWSVQGTIQPQHF

V: TRBV2
D: TRBD1
length: 14
size: NA
J: TRBJ2-5
DNA: TGTGCCAGCAGGAGACAGGGGGTGCGGGAGACCCAGTACTTC
CDR3: CASRRQGVRETQYF

V: TRBV6-2/TRBV6-3
D: NA
length: 14
size: NA
J: TRBJ2-7
DNA: TGTGCCAGCAGTTTCCAGGGGAACTCCTACGAGCAGTACTTC
CDR3: CASSFQGNSYEQYF

V: TRBV6-4
D: NA
length: 15
size: NA
J: TRBJ1-2
DNA: TGTGCCAGCAGTGAATCACAGGCCGTCGCCTATGGCTACACCTTC
CDR3: CASSESQAVAYGYTF

V: TRBV2
D: TRBD1
length: 15
size: NA
J: TRBJ2-2
DNA: TGTGCCAGCAGAGCCGGGACAGCGAACACCGGGGAGCTGTTTTTT
CDR3: CASRAGTANTGELFF

V: TRBV6-2/TRBV6-3
D: NA
length: 14
size: NA
J: TRBJ2-3
DNA: TGTGCCAGCAGTGGTAGCGGTTACACAGATACGCAGTATTTT
CDR3: CASSGSGYTDTQYF

V: TRBV9
D: TRBD2
length: 16
size: NA
J: TRBJ2-1
DNA: TGTGCCAGCAGCAAATCGGGACTAGCGGGAGGGTATGAGCAGTTCTTC
CDR3: CASSKSGLAGGYEQFF

V: TRBV3-1/TRBV3-2
D: TRBD2
length: 18
size: NA
J: TRBJ2-1
DNA: TGTGCCAGCAGCCAAGATCGGGGCGGGGGGAGCTCCTACAATGAGCAGTTCTTC
CDR3: CASSQDRGGGSSYNEQFF

V: TRBV10-1
D: NA
length: 13
size: NA
J: TRBJ2-7
DNA: TGCGCCAGCAGTAAACTAGATGGCTACGAGCAGTACTTC
CDR3: CASSKLDGYEQYF

V: TRBV7-9
D: TRBD2
length: 14
size: NA
J: TRBJ2-3
DNA: TGTGCCAGCAGCCAAGCGGGGGGCACAGATACGCAGTATTTT
CDR3: CASSQAGGTDTQYF

V: TRBV28
D: NA
length: 11
size: NA
J: TRBJ1-3
DNA: TGTGCCACCCGTGTAGGAAACACCATATATTTT
CDR3: CATRVGNTIYF

V: TRBV6-1
D: TRBD1
length: 16
size: NA
J: TRBJ2-7
DNA: TGTGCCAGCAGTGAACCTCCCCAGGGGGCTACTTACGAGCAGTACTTC
CDR3: CASSEPPQGATYEQYF

V: TRBV30
D: NA
length: 15
size: NA
J: TRBJ1-5
DNA: TGTGCCTGGAGTGTGTCAATCAGGGGAGGGCAGCCCCAGCATTTT
CDR3: CAWSVSIRGGQPQHF

V: TRBV11-2
D: NA
length: 15
size: NA
J: TRBJ1-1
DNA: TGTGCCAGCAGCTTAGATTGGAGGGACGACACTGAAGCTTTCTTT
CDR3: CASSLDWRDDTEAFF

V: TRBV6-6
D: NA
length: 16
size: NA
J: TRBJ2-3
DNA: TGTGCCAGCAGTAAAGGTGGGGGGGGCAGCACAGATACGCAGTATTTT
CDR3: CASSKGGGGSTDTQYF

V: TRBV4-2
D: NA
length: 15
size: NA
J: TRBJ2-4
DNA: TGTGCCAGCAGCCAAGATTCCCAGACTAAAAACATTCAGTACTTC
CDR3: CASSQDSQTKNIQYF

V: TRBV28
D: TRBD1
length: 13
size: NA
J: TRBJ1-2
DNA: TGTGCCAGCAGCGGACAGGGGGCGCAGGGCTACACCTTC
CDR3: CASSGQGAQGYTF

V: TRBV7-2
D: TRBD2
length: 15
size: NA
J: TRBJ2-5
DNA: TGTGCCAGCAGCCCGGGACTAGTAGGTGGGGAGACCCAGTACTTC
CDR3: CASSPGLVGGETQYF

V: TRBV5-1
D: TRBD2
length: 15
size: NA
J: TRBJ2-7
DNA: TGCGCCAGCAGCTTGGCTAGCGGGAGCTCCTACGAGCAGTACTTC
CDR3: CASSLASGSSYEQYF

V: TRBV27
D: NA
length: 14
size: NA
J: TRBJ2-7
DNA: TGTGCCAGCAGTTTACGGGGGTTCGGGTACGAGCAGTACTTC
CDR3: CASSLRGFGYEQYF

V: TRBV9
D: NA
length: 14
size: NA
J: TRBJ2-7
DNA: TGTGCCAGCAGCGTATCAGGGTCTTTTTACGAGCAGTACTTC
CDR3: CASSVSGSFYEQYF

V: TRBV3-1/TRBV3-2
D: TRBD1
length: 15
size: NA
J: TRBJ1-6
DNA: TGTGCCAGCAGCCAAGCCAGACAGGGGAATTCACCCCTCCACTTT
CDR3: CASSQARQGNSPLHF

V: TRBV7-9
D: NA
length: 16
size: NA
J: TRBJ1-6
DNA: TGTGCCAGCAGCTTAATCGAGGAACTATTTAATTCACCCCTCCACTTT
CDR3: CASSLIEELFNSPLHF

V: TRBV6-2/TRBV6-3
D: NA
length: 15
size: NA
J: TRBJ1-6
DNA: TGTGCCAGCAGTTACACCGGGAACTATAATTCACCCCTCCACTTT
CDR3: CASSYTGNYNSPLHF

V: TRBV11-2
D: NA
length: 14
size: NA
J: TRBJ1-2
DNA: TGTGCCAGCAGCTTAGTGCCCGGGGACTATGGCTACACCTTC
CDR3: CASSLVPGDYGYTF

V: TRBV11-2
D: NA
length: 14
size: NA
J: TRBJ1-1
DNA: TGTGCCAGCAGCCACACTTACAGGGTAACTGAAGCTTTCTTT
CDR3: CASSHTYRVTEAFF

V: TRBV6-2/TRBV6-3
D: TRBD1
length: 16
size: NA
J: TRBJ2-5
DNA: TGTGCCAGCAGTTACCCGGCAGGGGGACAGGGAGAGACCCAGTACTTC
CDR3: CASSYPAGGQGETQYF

V: TRBV6-1
D: NA
length: 16
size: NA
J: TRBJ2-1
DNA: TGTGCCAGCAGTCAAGTAACGGAGGGGTTCTACAATGAGCAGTTCTTC
CDR3: CASSQVTEGFYNEQFF

V: TRBV5-6
D: NA
length: 15
size: NA
J: TRBJ2-7
DNA: TGTGCCAGCAGCTTGGGACAGGATTACTCCTACGAGCAGTACTTC
CDR3: CASSLGQDYSYEQYF

V: TRBV28
D: NA
length: 13
size: NA
J: TRBJ2-3
DNA: TGTGCCAGCAGTTTACGGACTTTGGATACGCAGTATTTT
CDR3: CASSLRTLDTQYF

V: TRBV18
D: TRBD1
length: 18
size: NA
J: TRBJ2-1
DNA: TGTGCCAGCTCACCCGACAGGGTAGGGCCGATTTCATACAATGAGCAGTTCTTC
CDR3: CASSPDRVGPISYNEQFF

V: TRBV7-7
D: NA
length: 13
size: NA
J: TRBJ1-5
DNA: TGTGCCAGCAGCTTAGGGGAGGGTCAGCCCCAGCATTTT
CDR3: CASSLGEGQPQHF

V: TRBV3-1/TRBV3-2
D: NA
length: 14
size: NA
J: TRBJ1-1
DNA: TGTGCCAGCAGCCCGACCGCTAGGGGAACTGAAGCTTTCTTT
CDR3: CASSPTARGTEAFF

V: TRBV29-1
D: NA
length: 14
size: NA
J: TRBJ1-3
DNA: TGCAGCGCCTCTCTTGACTTCTCTGGAAACACCATATATTTT
CDR3: CSASLDFSGNTIYF

V: TRBV28
D: TRBD1
length: 18
size: NA
J: TRBJ2-5
DNA: TGTGCCAGCAGTTCCTATACCCTCAGACAGGGTGCAAAAGAGACCCAGTACTTC
CDR3: CASSSYTLRQGAKETQYF

V: TRBV7-9
D: TRBD1
length: 16
size: NA
J: TRBJ2-7
DNA: TGTGCCAGCAGCCCTTCATCGACAGGGACCACCTACGAGCAGTACTTC
CDR3: CASSPSSTGTTYEQYF